The next 24 T cell receptor beta chains were all read from a single sample in a study of low-dose radiotherapy and immunotherapy resistance in tumors (dated by TCRdb to 2021 to 2024). Taken with the paper, the label for time point translates to: before trial treatment. This sample was sequenced with an Illumina HiSeq 2500. First-strand cDNA was synthesized with Superscript III and a set of TRAV- and TRBV-specific primers, covering both TCRalpha and TCRbeta chains. TCRs were amplified with Phusion for around 21 PCR cycles, with a constant-region primer paired with the adapter attached to the V primers. The public sequencing data were trimmed at Q25 with fastp and processed into clonotypes with MiXCR by TCRdb, which kept only in-frame beta chains. Here each entry gathers all rows of one CDR3 protein and keeps the most common genes and DNA. A total of tens of thousands of distinct CDR3 sequences appear in this sample, about a sixth of them only once. The top ten clones comprise 2.8% of the sample.

The specimen comprised PBMCs, sampled before treatment. The origin of the receptors is a male donor with prostate cancer.

This clonotype showed up many times. This chain links TRBV10-3 with TRBJ2-3; D ambiguous. Germline CDR1 ENHRY, CDR2 SYGVKD. Trimming stripped 5 bases from V and 0 bases from J, with 3 bases between. The CDR3 is 12 residues long. The CDR3 is CAISTSTDTQYF. The CDR3, as DNA: TGTGCCATCAGTACTAGCACAGATACGCAGTATTTT.

This clonotype was seen at least ten times. Written as DNA, the CDR3 is TGTGCCACCAGCAGTAGACAGGGATCGGACGAGCAGTACTTC. Protein sequence: CATSSRQGSDEQYF. The chain couples TRBV15 to TRBJ2-7, with 7 bases fitting TRBD1. The CDR3 is 14 residues long. The ends lost 3 bases at V and 5 bases at J; junction bases unmatched: 7. Germline V gene lookup returns CDR1 LNHNV and CDR2 YYDKDF (reference sequence). Looking up the rest from reference TRBV15 and TRBJ2-7 gives the full variable domain: DAMVIQNPRYQVTQFGKPVTLSCSQTLNHNVMYWYQQKSSQAPKLLFHYYDKDFNNEADTPDNFQSRRPNTSFCFLDIRSPGLGDTAMYLCATSSRQGSDEQYFGPGTRLTVT.

This clonotype occurred many times. The V call is TRBV3-1, the J call TRBJ2-6, with D uncertain. The germline V gene has CDR1 LGHDT and CDR2 YNNKEL (reference sequence). This CDR3 has 15 amino acids. V lost 1 base and J 0 bases, leaving 4 bases between the germline ends. For the CDR3, the DNA is TGTGCCAGCAGCCAAGGGTTCTCTGGGGCCAACGTCCTGACTTTC. Residues: CASSQGFSGANVLTF.

This clonotype was found many times. The chain carries TRBV20-1 and TRBJ1-4, with a possible D match to TRBD1 (6 bases). V was clipped by 5 bases and J by 7 bases, with 23 bases between them. CDR1 is DFQATT, CDR2 SNEGSKA, per germline (reference sequence). The CDR3 is 16 residues long. The CDR3 sequence: CSAPPPGHSAGEKLFF. The DNA of the CDR3 is TGCAGTGCTCCTCCACCGGGACACTCGGCCGGTGAAAAACTGTTTTTT.

This clonotype was detected many times. The gene calls are TRBV2 and TRBJ2-1; either TRBD1 or TRBD2 may fit D (7 bases each). CDR3 length equals 16 residues. Germline V gives CDR1 SNHLY, CDR2 FYNNEI. V was cut by 0 bases and J by 4 bases, with 13 bases left in between. CDR3 DNA: TGTGCCAGCAGTGAAGCGCGGGGGACAGAATACAATGAGCAGTTCTTC. Its translation: CASSEARGTEYNEQFF.

This clonotype was found many times. At one boundary the junction diverges from the germline segment, which might be a read error. The chain combines TRBV5-1 with TRBJ2-2; D is perhaps TRBD2 (6 bases). The germline V gene has CDR1 SGHRS and CDR2 YFSETQ. The CDR3 totals 13 residues. The CDR3 reads CASSRGDTGELFF. The CDR3 nucleotides are TGTGCCAGCAGCCGCGGGGATACCGGGGAGCTGTTTTTT. Full variable domain (missing parts from reference TRBV5-1 and TRBJ2-2): KAGVTQTPRYLIKTRGQQVTLSCSPISGHRSVSWYQQTPGQGLQFLFEYFSETQRNKGNFPGRFSGRQFSNSRSEMNVSTLELGDSALYLCASSRGDTGELFFGEGSRLTVL.

This clonotype was detected ten times or more. The V call is TRBV4-1, the J call TRBJ1-1, with D perhaps TRBD1 (6 bases). V gave up 4 bases and J gave up 6 bases, with 12 bases separating them. The CDR3 has 13 amino acids. Germline V lookup: CDR1 MGHRA, CDR2 YSYEKL. The CDR3 spells CASSRIGQPEAFF. DNA for the CDR3: TGCGCCAGCAGCCGAATCGGACAGCCTGAAGCTTTCTTT.

Details on this clonotype: This likely traces to a read error, being one base from a far larger clone. V usage is TRBV12-3 or TRBV12-4 and J usage is TRBJ2-4, with 8 bases fitting TRBD2. CDR3 length: 16 amino acids. V dropped 6 bases and J dropped 5; count of bases not matched to a gene: 12. In nucleotides, the CDR3 is TGTGCCAGCAGCCGGAACGGGGGGGCTGCCCAAAACATTCAGTACTTC. This codes for CASSRNGGAAQNIQYF.

This clonotype was detected ten times or more. One end of the junction does not line up with germline, which may come from a read error. The chain carries TRBV19 and TRBJ1-5; possibly TRBD1 for D (5 bases). CDR3 length: 14 amino acids. CDR1 LNHDA and CDR2 SQIVND come from the germline V gene (reference sequence). CDR3: CASSGDSSYQPQHF. The CDR3 DNA is TGTGCCAGTAGCGGTGACAGTAGCTATCAGCCCCAGCATTTT. Based on the CDR3 plus reference TRBV19 and TRBJ1-5, the full variable domain is DGGITQSPKYLFRKEGQNVTLSCEQNLNHDAMYWYRQDPGQGLRLIYYSQIVNDFQKGDIAEGYSVSREKKESFPLTVTSAQKNPTAFYLCASSGDSSYQPQHFGDGTRLSIL.

With regard to this clonotype: A read error is likely here: a far larger clone is one base away. The rearrangement joins TRBV7-2 to TRBJ2-7, with 8 bases lining up with TRBD2. Per germline, CDR1 SGHTA and CDR2 FQGNSA. This CDR3 comprises 16 residues. The CDR3 here is CASSFATGGGAYEQYF. The DNA of the CDR3 is TGTGCCAGCAGCTTTGCGACCGGGGGGGGAGCCTATGAGCAGTACTTC.

This clonotype was seen many times. The chain recombines TRBV5-6 with TRBJ1-3; 8 bases fit TRBD1. Trimming cost V 0 bases and J 3 bases; bases outside gene matches: 11. This CDR3 is 18 amino acids long. CDR1 and CDR2 (germline): SGHDT, YYEEEE. CDR3 protein: CASSLDLTGTGIGNTIYF. In DNA, the CDR3 is TGTGCCAGCAGCTTGGATCTTACCGGGACAGGTATTGGAAACACCATATATTTT. The whole variable domain, remainder taken from reference TRBV5-6 and TRBJ1-3, is DAGVTQSPTHLIKTRGQQVTLRCSPKSGHDTVSWYQQALGQGPQFIFQYYEEEERQRGNFPDRFSGHQFPNYSSELNVNALLLGDSALYLCASSLDLTGTGIGNTIYFGEGSWLTVV.

This clonotype was seen many times. The gene calls are TRBV2 and TRBJ2-5; no reliable D call. The germline V gene has CDR1 SNHLY and CDR2 FYNNEI. V was clipped by 2 bases and J by 2 bases, with 6 bases between them. CDR3 length: 13 residues. The CDR3 DNA follows: TGTGCCAGCAGTGAAAGGCCTCAAGAGACCCAGTACTTC. Amino acid sequence: CASSERPQETQYF.

Turning to this clonotype: A read error is the likely source, as a far larger clone sits one nucleotide away. The chain couples TRBV30 to TRBJ2-7, with 8 positions matching TRBD2. Germline CDR1 is GTSNPN and CDR2 is SVGIG (reference sequence). Unmatched junction bases numbered 7, after V lost 2 bases and J lost 7 bases. This CDR3 is 13 amino acids long. CDR3 protein: CAWSRLAIDEQYF. The CDR3 DNA is TGTGCCTGGAGTCGACTAGCGATTGATGAGCAGTACTTC.

At least ten counts were recorded for this clonotype. The V call is TRBV18, the J call TRBJ1-5; D remains unclear. This CDR3 spans 12 amino acids. V was trimmed by 4 bases and J by 5 bases, leaving 6 bases between them. In germline, CDR1 is KGHSH, CDR2 LQKENI. The CDR3 DNA reads as TGTGCCAGCTCACGTCAGGATCAGCCCCAGCATTTT. Its translation: CASSRQDQPQHF.

At least ten counts were recorded for this clonotype. CDR3 DNA sequence: TGTGCCAGCAGCCCCGGGGACTCAACCTACGAGCAGTACTTC. The encoded protein is CASSPGDSTYEQYF. The V call is TRBV13, the J call TRBJ2-7; TRBD2 is a possible D gene (6 bases). Germline CDR1 and CDR2: PRHDT and FYEKMQ (reference sequence). The CDR3 is 14 amino acids. Between the trimmed V and J ends, which lost 5 bases and 2 bases, there was a span of 13 bases.

The genes are TRBV18 and TRBJ2-1; 9 bases fit TRBD2. The CDR3 runs 16 residues. The junction had 3 bases not matched to a gene; V was cut back by 3 bases and J by 0 bases. Germline values: CDR1 KGHSH, CDR2 LQKENI. CDR3: CASSPSGGSSYNEQFF. In DNA, the CDR3 is TGTGCCAGCTCACCGAGCGGGGGGAGCTCCTACAATGAGCAGTTCTTC.

The chain has TRBV4-1 and TRBJ2-7; 8 bases agree with TRBD2. The CDR3 covers 16 residues. Germline CDR1 reads MGHRA; CDR2 reads YSYEKL. V lost 0 bases to trimming and J lost 0 bases; unmatched junction nucleotides: 4. The CDR3 region has the DNA TGCGCCAGCAGCCAAGATATAGCGGGAAGCTCCTACGAGCAGTACTTC. Residues: CASSQDIAGSSYEQYF.

Comments on this clonotype: This is likely an artifact of a read error, given a far larger clone one base away. The V and J genes are TRBV7-9 and TRBJ2-1; D is perhaps TRBD2 (5 bases). V gave up 5 bases and J gave up 14 bases, with 16 bases separating them. Germline V gene lookup returns CDR1 SEHNR and CDR2 FQNEAQ (reference sequence). The CDR3 contains 12 residues. The CDR3: CASSVRAGGEFF. The CDR3 bases are TGTGCCAGCAGCGTCCGGGCCGGAGGTGAGTTCTTC.

There are many counts of this clonotype. The chain is built from TRBV30 and TRBJ1-2, with D maybe TRBD1 (6 bases). With 3 bases removed from V and 8 bases from J, the gap between germline ends came to 19 bases. CDR3 length equals 14 residues. Per the germline V gene, CDR1 is GTSNPN and CDR2 is SVGIG (reference sequence). The DNA for the CDR3 is TGTGCCTGGAGCGCAATTGGGGGCGCTTCGGGCTACACCTTC. This codes for CAWSAIGGASGYTF.

The table lists this clonotype with many counts. V gene TRBV5-1 combines with J gene TRBJ1-6; D is possibly TRBD1 (6 bases). The CDR3 length is 17 residues. CDR1 is SGHRS and CDR2 is YFSETQ in the germline V gene. The V end lost 4 bases, the J end lost 7 bases, and 21 bases lay between the germline ends. The CDR3: CASSRDTQGGHNSPLHF. In DNA form, the CDR3 reads TGCGCCAGCAGCCGGGACACCCAGGGTGGGCACAATTCACCCCTCCACTTT.

This clonotype was picked up many times. J is TRBJ2-5 and V is TRBV15, with D possibly being TRBD2 (6 bases). The germline V gene has CDR1 LNHNV and CDR2 YYDKDF (reference sequence). V lost 5 bases and J lost 2, with 21 bases in between. The CDR3 has 17 amino acids. In nucleotides, the CDR3 is TGTGCCACCAGCGGGGGAGCACTCAGCGCGGGACAAGAGACCCAGTACTTC. As protein: CATSGGALSAGQETQYF.

At least ten counts were recorded for this clonotype. V gene TRBV6-8 combines with J gene TRBJ2-1, with a tentative D call TRBD1 (7 bases). From germline, CDR1 is MNHGY and CDR2 SAAAGT. The CDR3 contains 15 residues. V gave up 5 bases and J gave up 4 bases, with 15 bases separating them. CDR3 residues: CASSGLAGGYNEQFF. Here the CDR3 DNA reads TGTGCCAGCAGTGGGCTAGCAGGGGGGTACAATGAGCAGTTCTTC.

This clonotype was counted many times. V is TRBV10-3 and J is TRBJ2-1, with D possibly TRBD2 on 5 matching bases. The germline V and J ends were trimmed by 8 bases and 6 bases, with 17 bases remaining between them. CDR3 length equals 14 residues. The germline CDR1 and CDR2 sequences are ENHRY and SYGVKD. CDR3 in amino acids: CAISQLDEGNEQFF. CDR3 DNA: TGTGCCATCTCTCAACTAGATGAGGGCAATGAGCAGTTCTTC.

Only a few counts were recorded for this clonotype. V and J are TRBV6-1 and TRBJ2-1; weak D call: TRBD1 (7 bases). Trimming took off 3 bases at V and 2 bases at J, with 11 bases between the two ends. This CDR3 contains 15 residues. Germline lookup yields CDR1 MNHNS and CDR2 SASEGT. In DNA, the CDR3 is TGTGCCAGCAGTGACGCAGGGGGGCCCTACAATGAGCAGTTCTTC. Its protein is CASSDAGGPYNEQFF.